This T cell receptor (beta chain) was captured by sequencing in a study of siplizumab effects on memory and regulatory T cells. Repertoires were generated with immunoSEQ multiplex PCR, while TCRdb's copy carries only in-frame clones and drops some. The profile covers about 26,000 clones, with around 84% appearing a single time and more than 20% taken by the ten largest. V trimming: 5 bases; J trimming: 5 bases; junction bases outside the gene matches: 6. The CDR3 loop spans 14 amino acids. In germline, CDR1 is SGHTA, CDR2 FQGNSA. The sample taken for sequencing was memory CD4+ T cells sorted from blood. This chain joins TRBV7-2 and TRBJ2-7; 10 nucleotides align to TRBD1. The TCR sequence derives from a human donor in good health. The CDR3 protein is CASSQDRGLNEQYF. The CDR3 region has the DNA TGTGCCAGCAGCCAGGACAGGGGGTTAAACGAGCAGTACTTC.